The entry below describes one T cell receptor beta chain. The data stem from a study of OX40 agonist ivuxolimab in advanced cancers. Clones were read by immunoSEQ multiplex PCR, and TCRdb kept only the in-frame ones, dropping some. The sample shows around 69,000 clones, 85% of them seen only once. Losses at the gene ends were 4 bases for V and 3 bases for J; bases not matched to a gene: 16. This CDR3 comprises 18 residues. Germline assignment: CDR1 SGHRS and CDR2 YFSETQ. Specimen: CD4+ or CD8+ T cells sorted from blood, collected in a trial of the OX40 agonist ivuxolimab. The V and J genes are TRBV5-1 and TRBJ2-7, with 10 bases lining up with TRBD1. This receptor was identified in an adult with an advanced solid tumor such as melanoma, head and neck, liver or kidney cancer. This CDR3 is CASSRTRTGGNYFYEQYF. The CDR3 bases are TGCGCCAGCAGCCGGACTAGGACAGGGGGGAATTATTTCTACGAGCAGTACTTC.